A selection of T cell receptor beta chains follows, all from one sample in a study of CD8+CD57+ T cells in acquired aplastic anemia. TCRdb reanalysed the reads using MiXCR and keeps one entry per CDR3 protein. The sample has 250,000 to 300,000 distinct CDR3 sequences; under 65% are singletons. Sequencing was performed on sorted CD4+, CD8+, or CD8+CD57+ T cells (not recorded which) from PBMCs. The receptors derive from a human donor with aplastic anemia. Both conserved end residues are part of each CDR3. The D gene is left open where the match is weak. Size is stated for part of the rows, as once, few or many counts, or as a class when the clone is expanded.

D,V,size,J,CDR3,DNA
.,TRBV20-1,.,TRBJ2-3,CSAPISDTQYF,TGCAGTGCCCCGATATCAGATACGCAGTATTTT
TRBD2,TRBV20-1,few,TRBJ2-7,CSAPALAGFEQYF,TGCAGTGCTCCCGCGCTAGCGGGGTTCGAGCAGTACTTC
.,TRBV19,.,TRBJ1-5,CASRREGNQPQHF,TGTGCCAGTAGGAGGGAGGGCAATCAGCCCCAGCATTTT
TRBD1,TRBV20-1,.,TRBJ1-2,CSAYRGQGGYTF,TGCAGTGCTTACCGCGGACAGGGTGGCTACACCTTC
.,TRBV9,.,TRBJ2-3,CASRGAAPTQYF,TGTGCCAGCAGGGGGGCCGCTCCTACGCAGTATTTT
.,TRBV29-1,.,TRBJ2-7,CSVEPWDGSYEQYF,TGCAGCGTTGAACCTTGGGACGGCTCCTACGAGCAGTACTTC
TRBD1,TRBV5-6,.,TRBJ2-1,CASSLDRVGYNEQFF,TGTGCCAGCAGCCTGGACAGGGTGGGCTACAATGAGCAGTTCTTC
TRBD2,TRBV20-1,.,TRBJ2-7,CSARGKPGLATEQYF,TGCAGTGCTAGAGGAAAACCGGGACTAGCGACCGAGCAGTACTTC
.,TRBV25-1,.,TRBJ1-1,CASTTERAEAFF,TGTGCCAGCACCACTGAAAGGGCTGAAGCTTTCTTT
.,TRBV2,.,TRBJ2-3,CASSEAELTDTQYF,TGTGCCAGCAGTGAAGCTGAGTTAACAGATACGCAGTATTTT
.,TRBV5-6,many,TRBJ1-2,CASSLGRGIIGYTF,TGTGCCAGCAGCTTGGGTAGGGGGATAATAGGCTACACCTTC
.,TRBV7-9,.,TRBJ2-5,CASSLGDYQETQYF,TGTGCCAGCAGCTTAGGGGATTACCAAGAGACCCAGTACTTC
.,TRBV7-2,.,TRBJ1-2,CASSLITFSYTF,TGTGCCAGCAGCTTGATAACATTTAGCTACACCTTC
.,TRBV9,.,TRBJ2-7,CASKGDRSSYEQYF,TGTGCCAGCAAAGGAGACAGGAGCTCCTACGAGCAGTACTTC
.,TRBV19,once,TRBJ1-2,CASSWGTNYGYTF,TGTGCCAGTTCGTGGGGGACTAACTATGGCTACACCTTC
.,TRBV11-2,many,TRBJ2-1,CASSVKAVSSYNEQFF,TGTGCCAGCAGCGTAAAAGCGGTAAGCTCCTACAATGAGCAGTTCTTC
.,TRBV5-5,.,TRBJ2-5,CASSQDLRTLETQYF,TGTGCCAGCAGCCAAGATCTAAGGACACTGGAGACCCAGTACTTC
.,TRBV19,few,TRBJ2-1,CASSILGTHEQFF,TGTGCCAGTAGTATCTTGGGGACGCATGAGCAGTTCTTC
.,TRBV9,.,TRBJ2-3,CASSVDGDTDTQYF,TGTGCCAGCAGCGTAGACGGTGACACAGATACGCAGTATTTT
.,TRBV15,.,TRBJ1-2,CATGGRGEGGYFGYTF,TGTGCCACCGGCGGACGGGGCGAGGGGGGCTATTTTGGCTACACCTTC
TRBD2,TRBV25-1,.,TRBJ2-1,CASPETPLAAHRYNEQFF,TGTGCCAGCCCCGAAACCCCACTAGCGGCTCACCGCTACAATGAGCAGTTCTTC
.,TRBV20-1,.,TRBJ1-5,CSAKAGANQPQHF,TGCAGTGCAAAGGCGGGCGCGAATCAGCCCCAGCATTTT
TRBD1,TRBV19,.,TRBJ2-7,CASSIGTGDEQYF,TGTGCCAGTAGTATCGGGACAGGGGACGAGCAGTACTTC
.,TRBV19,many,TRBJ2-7,CASSIASTGVGNEQYF,TGTGCCAGTAGTATAGCGAGCACTGGTGTTGGCAACGAGCAGTACTTC
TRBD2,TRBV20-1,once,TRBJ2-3,CSARSGANTQYF,TGCAGTGCTAGAAGCGGGGCCAATACGCAGTATTTT
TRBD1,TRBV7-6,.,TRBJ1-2,CASSLETLRDRGYGYTF,TGTGCCAGCAGCTTAGAGACGCTCCGGGACAGGGGCTATGGCTACACCTTC
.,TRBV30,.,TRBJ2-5,CAWREKGQPQEIQYF,TGTGCCTGGAGAGAAAAAGGACAGCCACAAGAGATCCAGTACTTC
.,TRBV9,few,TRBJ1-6,CASSAGDVGYSPLHF,TGTGCCAGCAGCGCTGGGGACGTCGGCTATTCACCCCTCCACTTT
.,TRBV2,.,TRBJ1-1,CASSGGQNTEAFF,TGTGCCAGCAGTGGGGGACAGAACACTGAAGCTTTCTTT
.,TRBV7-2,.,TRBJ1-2,CASSIYREDYGYTF,TGTGCCAGCAGCATTTACAGGGAGGACTATGGCTACACCTTC
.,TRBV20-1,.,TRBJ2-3,CSCVAPDTQYF,TGCAGTTGCGTGGCTCCAGATACGCAGTATTTT
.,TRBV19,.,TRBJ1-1,CASSSLLGQIYNTEAFF,TGTGCCAGTAGTAGCCTACTCGGACAGATATACAACACTGAAGCTTTCTTT
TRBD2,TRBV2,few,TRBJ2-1,CASSEAGLAGHNEQFF,TGTGCCAGCAGTGAAGCGGGACTAGCGGGCCACAATGAGCAGTTCTTC
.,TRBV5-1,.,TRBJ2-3,CASSLSSGTDTQYF,TGCGCCAGCAGCTTGTCGTCAGGCACAGATACGCAGTATTTT
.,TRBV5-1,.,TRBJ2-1,CASSVTGTYNEQFF,TGCGCCAGCAGCGTAACAGGGACCTACAATGAGCAGTTCTTC
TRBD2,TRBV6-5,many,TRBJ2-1,CASSASGTRTNEQFF,TGTGCCAGCAGTGCCTCCGGGACTAGAACGAATGAGCAGTTCTTC
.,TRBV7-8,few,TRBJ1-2,CASSLTGNSNYGYTF,TGTGCCAGCAGCCTAACAGGGAATTCCAACTATGGCTACACCTTC
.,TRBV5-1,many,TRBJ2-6,CASSLGGGANVLTF,TGCGCCAGCAGCTTAGGGGGTGGGGCCAACGTCCTGACTTTC